These 14 T cell receptor beta chains were sequenced from one sample in a study of T cells in Graves' hyperthyroidism and ophthalmopathy. TCR beta CDR3 region amplification was performed from RNA transcripts. A set of HTBI primers served as the primers for a first-round RT-PCR of the TCR CDR3. TCRdb redid the calling of the multiplex PCR reads with MiXCR, one entry per CDR3 protein. Of some 460,000 distinct CDR3 sequences listed, approximately 14% are singletons. Sequencing was carried out using blood. Source of these receptors: a woman between 18 and 30 years old with Graves' hyperthyroidism.

The V gene is TRBV15, the J gene TRBJ2-7; 10 nucleotides line up with TRBD2. V was pared by 4 bases and J by 6 bases, with 6 bases of the junction left unmatched. Germline V gene data show CDR1 as LNHNV and CDR2 as YYDKDF (reference sequence). The CDR3 is made up of 14 amino acids. CDR3 in amino acids: CATSKTSGIGEQYF. The CDR3 coding sequence is TGTGCCACCAGCAAAACTAGCGGGATCGGCGAGCAGTACTTC.

The chain joins TRBV13 to TRBJ2-7; no clear D. Germline V gives CDR1 PRHDT, CDR2 FYEKMQ (reference sequence). This CDR3 spans 14 amino acids. The V end lost 4 bases, the J end lost 1 base, and 11 bases lay between the germline ends. CDR3 sequence (DNA): TGTGCCAGCAGCTCCAACGTGGCGTCCTACGAGCAGTACTTC. Its translation: CASSSNVASYEQYF.

Many counts were recorded for this clonotype. The chain couples TRBV29-1 to TRBJ2-1, with TRBD1 matching 10 bases. J was trimmed by 9 bases and V by 4 bases; bases with no gene match: 6. The CDR3 covers 13 residues. Germline assignment: CDR1 SQVTM and CDR2 ANQGSEA. CDR3 sequence (DNA): TGCAGCGTTGGACAGGGGGCTTCGGGTGAGCAGTTCTTC. Encoded protein: CSVGQGASGEQFF.

This clonotype was recorded many times. The chain couples TRBV25-1 to TRBJ1-4; D is ambiguous. The germline CDR1 and CDR2 sequences are MGHDK and SYGVNS. The V gene lost 10 bases and the J gene lost 0 bases, with 15 bases spanning the gap. This CDR3 region has 15 residues. In nucleotides, the CDR3 is TGTGCCAACGGTCGCTACCCTGCAACTAATGAAAAACTGTTTTTT. Its translation: CANGRYPATNEKLFF.

The sample holds many counts of this clonotype. V gene TRBV2 combines with J gene TRBJ1-1, with TRBD1 matching 7 bases. Germline-derived CDR1 and CDR2 are SNHLY and FYNNEI. This CDR3 is 13 amino acids long. Unmatched junction bases numbered 8, after V lost 8 bases and J lost 5 bases. This chain's CDR3 is CASQGGESTEAFF. The CDR3 nucleotides are TGTGCCAGCCAGGGGGGGGAATCAACTGAAGCTTTCTTT.

At least ten counts were recorded for this clonotype. The CDR3 sequence is CASSGVSSYEQYF. The CDR3 nucleotides are TGTGCCAGCAGCGGGGTGAGCTCCTACGAGCAGTACTTC. The V and J genes are TRBV7-9 and TRBJ2-7; D unclear. Trimming removed 5 bases at V and 0 bases at J, with 8 bases between. This CDR3 region has 13 residues. The germline V gene has CDR1 SEHNR and CDR2 FQNEAQ (reference sequence).

This clonotype was found a few times. Just one base apart from a much larger clone, this may be a read error. The chain couples TRBV6-1 to TRBJ1-2, with D perhaps matching TRBD1 (6 bases). This CDR3 is 14 amino acids long. Trimming stripped 7 bases from V and 8 bases from J, with 20 bases between. The germline CDR1 and CDR2 sequences are MNHNS and SASEGT. CDR3 nucleotides: TGTGCCAGCACCGTGGACAGCCGCCAGGGGGGCTACACCTTC. It codes for CASTVDSRQGGYTF.

J is TRBJ2-1 and V is TRBV7-3; 11 bases align to TRBD1. The CDR3 covers 13 residues. Germline CDR1 and CDR2: SGHTA and FQGTGA. The V segment lost 3 bases and the J segment 12 bases; nucleotides outside the gene matches: 4. The CDR3 sequence is CASSFGQGAGQFF. Here the CDR3 DNA reads TGTGCCAGCAGCTTCGGACAGGGGGCTGGGCAGTTCTTC.

The genes are TRBV20-1 and TRBJ1-2; 11 nucleotides agree with TRBD1. V shed 5 bases and J 4 bases; nucleotides not matched to a gene: 6. Germline CDR1 and CDR2: DFQATT and SNEGSKA (reference sequence). This CDR3 region has 14 residues. The CDR3 DNA reads TGCAGTGCTGGACAGGGGGCGGTCGCCTATGGCTACACCTTC. Protein sequence: CSAGQGAVAYGYTF.

This clonotype was recorded at least ten times. The genes are TRBV12-3 or TRBV12-4 and TRBJ1-2, with 7 bases matching TRBD1. This CDR3 has 13 residues. V lost 6 bases, J lost 3 bases, and 4 bases stayed unmatched. CDR3 coding DNA: TGTGCCAGCAGGGGAGGGGGCGACTATGGCTACACCTTC. Amino acid sequence: CASRGGGDYGYTF.

This sequence joins TRBV9 and TRBJ2-3; D unclear. The V end was cut by 0 bases, the J end by 0 bases, with 14 bases between. This CDR3 region has 17 residues. CDR1 is SGDLS, CDR2 YYNGEE, per germline. CDR3 residues: CASSVGRYEASTDTQYF. The CDR3 DNA reads as TGTGCCAGCAGCGTAGGGCGGTACGAAGCTAGCACAGATACGCAGTATTTT.

Many counts were recorded for this clonotype. This chain connects TRBV29-1 to TRBJ2-1; D unclear. The CDR3 has 11 amino acids. The ends were cut back, 4 bases at V and 6 bases at J, with 7 bases in the middle. Germline values: CDR1 SQVTM, CDR2 ANQGSEA. The CDR3 coding sequence is TGCAGCGTTGTTATCCCCAATGAGCAGTTCTTC. This encodes CSVVIPNEQFF.

This clonotype was observed many times. This rearrangement joins TRBV10-3 to TRBJ2-5; 9 nucleotides agree with TRBD1. This CDR3 has 13 amino acids. Per the germline V gene, CDR1 is ENHRY and CDR2 is SYGVKD. Trimming removed 5 bases from V and 3 bases from J; junction bases left unmatched: 1. The CDR3 protein is CAISWTGEETQYF. Written as DNA, the CDR3 is TGTGCCATCAGTTGGACAGGGGAAGAGACCCAGTACTTC.

This clonotype was seen a few times. In nucleotides, the CDR3 is TGTGCCAGCAGCACACAACAGGGGCTCAATCAGCCCCAGCATTTT. This encodes CASSTQQGLNQPQHF. V and J are TRBV12-3 or TRBV12-4 and TRBJ1-5, with 7 bases that match TRBD1. V shed 6 bases, J shed 3 bases, and the junction held 8 bases outside the gene matches. This CDR3 has 15 amino acids.